This T cell receptor beta chain was identified during a study of shared clonotypes between healthy human individuals. As for the study in general: The composition of the donors was two women and a few men aged 18 to 49.

Regarding the study as a whole: It was the non-shared clonotypes that had lower generation probabilities than clonotypes shared by all four donors.

Note on this clone: Its antigen is still unknown. Other nucleotide sequences from this sample produce the same CDR3.

With 2 bases removed from V and 0 bases from J, the gap between germline ends came to 9 bases. Germline CDR1 reads SGHRS; CDR2 reads YFSETQ. The CDR3 runs to 15 residues. Several immunoSEQ plates received, in even portions, the genomic DNA of each subset. Sequencing used immunoSEQ multiplex PCR; TCRdb keeps in-frame clones, though not all of them. The table shows roughly 1.4 million clones, with 98% occurring only once. The TCR originated in a man aged 30 to 45 in good health. The genes are TRBV5-1 and TRBJ2-1, with D possibly TRBD2 on 5 matching bases. The sequenced sample consisted of naive CD4+ T cells sorted from blood. Stated subset: CD45RA+ positively selected. This chain's CDR3 is CASSLGLSSYNEQFF. CDR3 bases: TGCGCCAGCAGCTTAGGACTCAGCTCCTACAATGAGCAGTTCTTC.